This TCR beta chain was recorded in a study of OX40 agonist ivuxolimab in advanced cancers. In the study overall: Patients undergoing dose escalation presented with hepatocellular carcinoma, melanoma, renal cell or head and neck cancer.

Measured with immunoSEQ multiplex PCR; TCRdb has only the in-frame clones, and not every one. The sample records roughly 60,000 clones, 91% being singletons. Regarding the study as a whole: Some patients who did not respond also had low normalized T-cell clonal expansion. Antigen specificity was not determined for the expanded peripheral T cells.

As regards this clone: Antigen unknown.

Germline V lookup: CDR1 MNHNY, CDR2 SVGAGI (reference sequence). The CDR3 sequence is 12 residues long. Trimming stripped 6 bases from V and 6 bases from J, with 10 bases between. The gene calls are TRBV6-6 and TRBJ2-3; TRBD2 is a possible D gene (5 bases). This sequence originates from an adult with an advanced solid tumor such as melanoma, head and neck, liver or kidney cancer. Material: CD4+ or CD8+ T cells sorted from blood, obtained in a trial of the OX40 agonist ivuxolimab. The DNA for the CDR3 is TGTGCCAGCAGATTTAGCGCGGATACGCAGTATTTT. Translated: CASRFSADTQYF.